These T cell receptor beta chains were read from a single sample in a study of human T cells and chemical hapten exposure. TCRdb re-called the RACE reads through MiXCR, storing one row per CDR3 protein. The sample lists around 380,000 distinct CDR3 sequences, approximately 5.8% occurring once. This sample comprised whole blood, obtained in connection with sensitization to the hapten diphenylcyclopropenone (DPC). These receptors were obtained from a woman under 30 with alopecia areata. Some clones in this sample may be carry-over from other donors' samples. CDR3s include the opening cysteine and the closing phenylalanine or tryptophan. The order of the fields is V gene, D gene, J gene, clone size, CDR3 protein, CDR3 DNA. D genes are given only for firm matches. A clone size is listed for some rows: how often the clone was seen (once, few, many), or a class if it is expanded.

TRBV28	-	TRBJ1-2	-	CASSVLKDGYTF	TGTGCCAGCAGTGTCCTAAAGGATGGCTACACCTTC
TRBV12-3/TRBV12-4	-	TRBJ1-1	-	CASSLALRTEAFF	TGTGCCAGCAGTTTAGCCCTTCGGACTGAAGCTTTCTTT
TRBV5-1	TRBD1	TRBJ1-4	few	CASSTGQGGEKLFF	TGCGCCAGCAGCACCGGACAGGGAGGTGAAAAACTGTTTTTT
TRBV2	TRBD1	TRBJ2-5	few	CALDLQGAETQYF	TGTGCCTTGGACCTACAGGGGGCAGAGACCCAGTACTTC
TRBV12-3/TRBV12-4	TRBD2	TRBJ2-2	-	CASSELAGANTGELFF	TGTGCCAGCAGTGAGCTAGCGGGGGCCAACACCGGGGAGCTGTTTTTT
TRBV5-1	-	TRBJ2-4	many	CASSSQKAGEIAKNIQYF	TGCGCCAGCAGCAGCCAAAAGGCTGGGGAAATTGCCAAAAACATTCAGTACTTC
TRBV3-1	TRBD2	TRBJ2-1	few	CASSRRLAGGGEQFF	TGTGCCAGCAGCCGGAGACTAGCGGGGGGGGGTGAGCAGTTCTTC
TRBV6-2/TRBV6-3	-	TRBJ1-2	few	CASSSPPQGGGYTF	TGTGCCAGCAGTTCCCCTCCGCAGGGAGGTGGCTACACCTTC
TRBV2	-	TRBJ2-1	-	CASSVRGFDEQFF	TGTGCCAGCAGTGTAAGAGGTTTCGATGAGCAGTTCTTC
TRBV5-4	TRBD1	TRBJ2-7	few	CASSLGDRTYEQYF	TGTGCCAGCAGCTTGGGGGACAGAACCTACGAGCAGTACTTC
TRBV4-3	TRBD1	TRBJ2-2	few	CASSQLLDRAGTGELFF	TGCGCCAGCAGCCAACTCTTGGACAGGGCGGGCACCGGGGAGCTGTTTTTT
TRBV27	-	TRBJ2-5	many	CASSLSWDQETQYF	TGTGCCAGCAGTTTAAGTTGGGACCAAGAGACCCAGTACTTC
TRBV4-3	-	TRBJ2-7	-	CASSQERGPSYEQYF	TGCGCCAGCAGCCAAGAACGGGGACCCTCCTACGAGCAGTACTTC
TRBV4-2	-	TRBJ2-7	few	CASSHNRDEQYF	TGTGCCAGCAGCCATAACAGGGACGAGCAGTACTTC
TRBV12-3/TRBV12-4	-	TRBJ1-1	-	CASRVTGLISEAFF	TGTGCCAGCAGGGTTACAGGGCTGATTTCTGAAGCTTTCTTT
TRBV12-3/TRBV12-4	TRBD1	TRBJ1-5	-	CASSPGQGKNQPQHF	TGTGCCAGCAGCCCTGGACAGGGGAAGAATCAGCCCCAGCATTTT